This is a list of T cell receptor beta chains from one sample in a study of PD-1 blockade in classical Hodgkin lymphoma. Method: immunoSEQ multiplex PCR; TCRdb's copy keeps in-frame clones and lacks some. The sample consists of about 28,000 clones, over 65% of them appearing once. The sample consisted of peripheral blood mononuclear cells (PBMCs), taken before the second cycle of nivolumab. These receptors all stem from a human donor with classical Hodgkin lymphoma. Both conserved end residues are part of each CDR3. The D gene is left open where the match is weak. Clone size is given for some rows only: seen once, a few or many times, or a class if the clone is expanded.

v_call,j_call,clone_size,d_call,cdr3_nt,cdr3_aa
TRBV11-2,TRBJ1-2,once,NA,TGTGCCAGCAGCTTAGCGCCCGTCCGGATTAACTATGGCTACACCTTC,CASSLAPVRINYGYTF
TRBV9,TRBJ2-6,NA,NA,TGTGCCAGCAGCGTAGGAGGAAAGGCGGGGTATTTGGCTGGGGCCAACGTCCTGACTTTC,CASSVGGKAGYLAGANVLTF
TRBV27,TRBJ1-1,NA,NA,TGTGCCAGCAGTGCCCTTTCCCCGGCTAGAGCTTTCTTT,CASSALSPARAFF
TRBV19,TRBJ2-7,NA,TRBD1,TGTGCCAGTAGTCCCGGGACAGGGTCCTACGAGCAGTACTTC,CASSPGTGSYEQYF
TRBV11-2,TRBJ2-2,NA,TRBD2,TGTGCCAGCAGCGGGTCTAGCGGTAACACCGGGGAGCTGTTTTTT,CASSGSSGNTGELFF
TRBV28,TRBJ1-2,NA,NA,TGTGCCAGCAGTCCCCCCCCTAGTGGGGGCTATGGCTACACCTTC,CASSPPPSGGYGYTF
TRBV1,TRBJ1-2,NA,NA,TGCACCAGTCCTTACAGGGGTGGCTACACCTTC,CTSPYRGGYTF
TRBV7-2,TRBJ1-1,NA,NA,TGTGCCAGCAGCGACCAGCCCGGTGGGTATACTGAAGCTTTCTTT,CASSDQPGGYTEAFF
TRBV6-1,TRBJ1-6,NA,NA,TGTGCCAGCATCCCACCCCTGGGGGAATCACCCCTCCACTTT,CASIPPLGESPLHF
TRBV4-3,TRBJ2-5,NA,TRBD2,TGCGCCAGCAGCCGCCGGTGGACTAGCGACCCAGAGACCCAGTACTTC,CASSRRWTSDPETQYF
TRBV5-6,TRBJ1-5,NA,NA,TGTGCCAGCAGCTTCGGTAAGGGCAATCAGCCCCAGCATTTT,CASSFGKGNQPQHF
TRBV7-2,TRBJ1-1,NA,NA,TGTGCCAGCAGCTTAGAAGGCGGGGGCCGGACTGAAGCTTTCTTT,CASSLEGGGRTEAFF
TRBV6-5,TRBJ2-2,NA,NA,TGTGCCAGCAGCCACTTGGCTCCTCGGTTCGGGGAGCTGTTTTTT,CASSHLAPRFGELFF
TRBV7-9,TRBJ2-7,NA,TRBD2,TGTGCCAGCAGCTTAGTGGCGGGAGGGAAAGGCTACGAGCAGTACTTC,CASSLVAGGKGYEQYF
TRBV7-9,TRBJ2-3,NA,NA,TGTGCCAGCTCCCCAAGGGCCCACACAGATACGCAGTATTTT,CASSPRAHTDTQYF
TRBV7-9,TRBJ1-2,once,NA,TGTGCCAGCAGCTTAGAATTTTGGGGATCTAACTATGGCTACACCTTC,CASSLEFWGSNYGYTF
TRBV5-1,TRBJ1-2,NA,TRBD1,TGCGCCAGCAGCACAACACAGGGGGCGGGATATGGCTACACCTTC,CASSTTQGAGYGYTF
TRBV5-5,TRBJ1-1,once,NA,TGTGCCAGCAGCTTGTTGGAGGGGGGATTCTCTGAAGCTTTCTTT,CASSLLEGGFSEAFF
TRBV19,TRBJ1-2,once,NA,TGTGCCAGTAGTTCTGGGGGGGGCGGAATTGGCTACACCTTC,CASSSGGGGIGYTF
TRBV5-1,TRBJ2-1,NA,TRBD2,TGCGCCAGCAGCTTGGGGCTAGCGGACTACAATGAGCAGTTCTTC,CASSLGLADYNEQFF
TRBV6-5,TRBJ1-5,NA,NA,TGTGCCAGCAGTCAAACTAGGGGCAATCAGCCCCAGCATTTT,CASSQTRGNQPQHF
TRBV29-1,TRBJ2-5,few,TRBD2,TGCAGCGCCCAACGTGGACTAGCGGAGGGGCAAGAGACCCAGTACTTC,CSAQRGLAEGQETQYF
TRBV7-9,TRBJ1-4,NA,NA,TGTGCCAGCAGCCTGACGGGGGGTGGTGAAAAACTGTTTTTT,CASSLTGGGEKLFF
TRBV28,TRBJ1-2,NA,TRBD1,TGTGCCAGCAGGGGACAGGGGGATCCCCCAGCCAACTATGGCTACACCTTC,CASRGQGDPPANYGYTF
TRBV6-5,TRBJ2-7,NA,NA,TGTGCCAGCAGTTACTCGCGGGGGCACTACGAGCAGTACTTC,CASSYSRGHYEQYF
TRBV6-5,TRBJ2-5,NA,NA,TGTGCCAGCAGTATGGGGGCGGAGACCCAGTACTTC,CASSMGAETQYF
TRBV19,TRBJ2-4,NA,NA,TGTGCCAGTAGTATACAGGAACTAGCCAAAAACATTCAGTACTTC,CASSIQELAKNIQYF
TRBV7-2,TRBJ2-7,NA,NA,TGTGCCAGCAGCTTAGTCCTGGGGAGGGCAGGGGCCGAGCAGTACTTC,CASSLVLGRAGAEQYF
TRBV7-9,TRBJ1-2,NA,TRBD1,TGTGCCAGCAGCACGACAGGGACCTATGGCTACACCTTC,CASSTTGTYGYTF
TRBV19,TRBJ2-3,NA,TRBD2,TGTGCCAGTAGTTATGGGACTACCACAGATACGCAGTATTTT,CASSYGTTTDTQYF
TRBV30,TRBJ1-3,once,NA,TGTGCCTGGAGTGTTGGGCAGTCTGGAAACACCATATATTTT,CAWSVGQSGNTIYF